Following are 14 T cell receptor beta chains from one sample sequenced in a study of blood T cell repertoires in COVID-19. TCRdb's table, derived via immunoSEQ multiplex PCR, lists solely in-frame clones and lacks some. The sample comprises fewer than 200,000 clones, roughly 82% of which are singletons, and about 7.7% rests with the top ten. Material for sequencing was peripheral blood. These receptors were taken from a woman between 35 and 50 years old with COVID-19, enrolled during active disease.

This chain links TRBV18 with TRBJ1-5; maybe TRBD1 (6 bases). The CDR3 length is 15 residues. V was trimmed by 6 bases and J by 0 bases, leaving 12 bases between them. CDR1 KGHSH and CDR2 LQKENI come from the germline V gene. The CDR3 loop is CASSFGQHSNQPQHF. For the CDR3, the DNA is TGTGCCAGCTCCTTTGGACAGCATAGCAATCAGCCCCAGCATTTT.

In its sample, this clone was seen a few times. In DNA, the CDR3 is TGTGCCAGCAGTGACAGTTCTTTTAACTATGGCTACACCTTC. Translating gives CASSDSSFNYGYTF. The gene calls are TRBV2 and TRBJ1-2; D remains unclear. The CDR3 spans 14 residues. With 3 bases removed from V and 1 base from J, the gap between germline ends came to 9 bases. Germline V gives CDR1 SNHLY, CDR2 FYNNEI.

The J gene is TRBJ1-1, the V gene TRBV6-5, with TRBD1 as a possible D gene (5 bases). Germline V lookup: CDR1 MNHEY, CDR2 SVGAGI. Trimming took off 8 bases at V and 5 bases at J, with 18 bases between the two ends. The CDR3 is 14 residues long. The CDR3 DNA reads TGTGCCAGCCGGGGGGACTTTAGGTGGACTGAAGCTTTCTTT. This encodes CASRGDFRWTEAFF.

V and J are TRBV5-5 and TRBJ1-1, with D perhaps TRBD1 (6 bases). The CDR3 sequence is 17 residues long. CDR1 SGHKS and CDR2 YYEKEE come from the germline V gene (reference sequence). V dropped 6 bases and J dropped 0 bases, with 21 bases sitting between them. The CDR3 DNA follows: TGTGCCAGCATCCCCAGCCCCAGGGGACACATGAACACTGAAGCTTTCTTT. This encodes CASIPSPRGHMNTEAFF.

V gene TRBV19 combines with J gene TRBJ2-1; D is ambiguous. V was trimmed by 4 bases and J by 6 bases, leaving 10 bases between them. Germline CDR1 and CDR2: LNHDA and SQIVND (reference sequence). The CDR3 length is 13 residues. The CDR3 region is CASSRVGGNEQFF. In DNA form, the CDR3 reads TGTGCCAGTAGTAGGGTAGGCGGCAATGAGCAGTTCTTC.

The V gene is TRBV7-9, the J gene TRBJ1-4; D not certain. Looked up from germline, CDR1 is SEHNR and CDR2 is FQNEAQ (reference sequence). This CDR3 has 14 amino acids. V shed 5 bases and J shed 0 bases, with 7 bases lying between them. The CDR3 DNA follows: TGTGCCAGCAGCCAAGCTGCAACTAATGAAAAACTGTTTTTT. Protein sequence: CASSQAATNEKLFF.

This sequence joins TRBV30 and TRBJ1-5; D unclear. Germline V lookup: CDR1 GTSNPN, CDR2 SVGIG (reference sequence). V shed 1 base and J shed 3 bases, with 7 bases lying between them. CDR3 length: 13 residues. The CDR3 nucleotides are TGTGCCTGGAGTGACAACGTCAATCAGCCCCAGCATTTT. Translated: CAWSDNVNQPQHF.

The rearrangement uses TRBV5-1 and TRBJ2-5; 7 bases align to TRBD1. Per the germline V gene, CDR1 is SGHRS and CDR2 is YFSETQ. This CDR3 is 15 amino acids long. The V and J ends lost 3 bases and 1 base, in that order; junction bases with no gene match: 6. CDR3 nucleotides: TGCGCCAGCAGCTCGGGACAGCTAGGCCAAGAGACCCAGTACTTC. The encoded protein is CASSSGQLGQETQYF.

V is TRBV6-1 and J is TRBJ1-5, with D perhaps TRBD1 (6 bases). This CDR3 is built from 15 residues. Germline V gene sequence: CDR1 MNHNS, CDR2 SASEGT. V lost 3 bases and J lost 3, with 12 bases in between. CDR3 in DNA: TGTGCCAGCAGTGATAAAGGGGGTGACAATCAGCCCCAGCATTTT. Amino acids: CASSDKGGDNQPQHF.

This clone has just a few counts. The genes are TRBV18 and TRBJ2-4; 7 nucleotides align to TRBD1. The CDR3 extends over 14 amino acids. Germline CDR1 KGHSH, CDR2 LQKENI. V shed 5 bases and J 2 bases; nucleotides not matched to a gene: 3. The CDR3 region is CASSTDRSKNIQYF. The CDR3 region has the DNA TGTGCCAGCTCAACGGACAGGTCCAAAAACATTCAGTACTTC.

Here the CDR3 DNA reads TGTGCTAGTGGTTCAAACAGGGAGTCAAGAAATCAGCCCCAGCATTTT. Its protein is CASGSNRESRNQPQHF. This chain links TRBV12-5 with TRBJ1-5; D is possibly TRBD1 (6 bases). Germline CDR1 reads LGHNT; CDR2 reads FRNRAP. This CDR3 contains 16 residues. The germline V and J ends were trimmed by 4 bases and 4 bases, with 17 bases remaining between them.

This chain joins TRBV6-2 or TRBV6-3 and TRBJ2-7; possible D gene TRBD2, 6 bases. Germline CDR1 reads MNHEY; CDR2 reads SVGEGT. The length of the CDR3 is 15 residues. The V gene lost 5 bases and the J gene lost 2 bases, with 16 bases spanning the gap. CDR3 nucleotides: TGTGCCAGCAGTCTGACCGGGACTCAACCCTACGAGCAGTACTTC. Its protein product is CASSLTGTQPYEQYF.

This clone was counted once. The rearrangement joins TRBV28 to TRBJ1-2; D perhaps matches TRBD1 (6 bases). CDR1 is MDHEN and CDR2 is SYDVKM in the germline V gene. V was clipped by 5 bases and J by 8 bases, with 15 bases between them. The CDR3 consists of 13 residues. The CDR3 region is CASSLPPQGGYTF. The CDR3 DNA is TGTGCCAGCAGTCTCCCCCCCCAGGGGGGCTACACCTTC.

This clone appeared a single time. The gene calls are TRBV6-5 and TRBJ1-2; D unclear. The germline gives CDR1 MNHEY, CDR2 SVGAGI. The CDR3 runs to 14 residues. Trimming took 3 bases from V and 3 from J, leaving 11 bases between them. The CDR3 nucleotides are TGTGCCAGCAGTTATTCGTACGGAGACTATGGCTACACCTTC. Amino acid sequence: CASSYSYGDYGYTF.